These 30 T cell receptor beta chains were all obtained from the same sample, sequenced in a study of T cell responses to AZD1222 COVID-19 vaccine. Produced via immunoSEQ multiplex PCR; TCRdb's table is partial and in-frame only. The sample holds about 66,000 clones, approximately 79% seen once. The sample in question was peripheral blood, obtained on day 0 of MenACWY control vaccination. These receptors were obtained from an adult in good health.

The chain carries TRBV5-1 and TRBJ2-1; TRBD2 aligns across 7 bases. V lost 0 bases, J lost 7 bases, and 4 bases stayed unmatched. The CDR3 is made up of 14 amino acids. The V gene's germline CDR1 is SGHRS and CDR2 YFSETQ. The CDR3: CASSLGGGSNEQFF. The DNA for the CDR3 is TGCGCCAGCAGCTTGGGTGGCGGGAGTAATGAGCAGTTCTTC.

The CDR3 sequence: CASSQQGRGGYTF. The CDR3 DNA reads as TGTGCCAGCAGCCAACAGGGGCGCGGTGGCTACACCTTC. The V call is TRBV3-1 (or the pseudogene TRBV3-2), the J call TRBJ1-2; a possible D gene is TRBD1 (6 bases). This CDR3 spans 13 amino acids. The V end lost 2 bases, the J end lost 7 bases, and 11 bases lay between the germline ends. Germline CDR1 and CDR2: LGHDT and YNNKEL (reference sequence).

The chain links TRBV2 to TRBJ1-1; 9 bases map to TRBD1. Unmatched junction bases numbered 11, after V lost 2 bases and J lost 4 bases. The CDR3 runs 17 residues. CDR1 SNHLY and CDR2 FYNNEI come from the germline V gene. The CDR3: CASSENWGTGKRTEAFF. In nucleotides, the CDR3 is TGTGCCAGCAGTGAAAACTGGGGGACAGGGAAACGCACTGAAGCTTTCTTT.

The J gene is TRBJ1-4, the V gene TRBV7-9; 9 bases are a match to TRBD1. There are 18 residues in the CDR3. Germline trimming cut 3 bases from V and 8 bases from J; bases unmatched to any gene: 16. Germline V gene data show CDR1 as SEHNR and CDR2 as FQNEAQ (reference sequence). Here the CDR3 reads CASSFGASLQGAKEKLFF. CDR3 coding DNA: TGTGCCAGCAGCTTCGGCGCCTCCCTACAGGGGGCAAAGGAAAAACTGTTTTTT.

CDR3 in DNA: TGTGCCAGCAGAGGGACAGGGGCGCTTGGGGGCTACACCTTC. Translating it yields CASRGTGALGGYTF. The chain recombines TRBV27 with TRBJ1-2; 10 nucleotides agree with TRBD1. CDR3 length equals 14 residues. V dropped 6 bases and J dropped 8; count of bases not matched to a gene: 9. Germline V gene data show CDR1 as MNHEY and CDR2 as SMNVEV (reference sequence).

The genes are TRBV4-1 and TRBJ1-1; a possible D gene is TRBD1 (5 bases). The CDR3 length is 13 residues. Germline V gene sequence: CDR1 MGHRA, CDR2 YSYEKL. Trimming stripped 8 bases from V and 5 bases from J, with 15 bases between. The CDR3 loop is CASVQEVGTEAFF. The CDR3 DNA reads as TGCGCCAGCGTACAGGAAGTCGGGACTGAAGCTTTCTTT.

The chain carries TRBV6-2 or TRBV6-3 and TRBJ1-4; 7 nucleotides match TRBD1. V shed 6 bases and J 10 bases; nucleotides not matched to a gene: 11. The CDR3 has 14 amino acids. The germline gives CDR1 MNHEY, CDR2 SVGEGT. The CDR3 sequence is CASSPRGGGRKLFF. The CDR3 DNA sequence: TGTGCCAGCAGCCCTAGAGGGGGCGGGCGAAAACTGTTTTTT.

This clone was seen a handful of times. The rearrangement links TRBV6-5 to TRBJ2-7; 10 nucleotides line up with TRBD1. There are 15 residues in the CDR3. V lost 5 bases, J lost 6 bases, and 10 bases stayed unmatched. Germline values: CDR1 MNHEY, CDR2 SVGAGI. CDR3 nucleotides: TGTGCCAGCAGTCCCCGGACAGGGGGGACCGGCGAGCAGTACTTC. This translates into CASSPRTGGTGEQYF.

CDR3 sequence reads: CASSSGLAGYEQYF. DNA for the CDR3: TGTGCCAGCAGCTCTGGACTAGCAGGCTACGAGCAGTACTTC. This chain connects TRBV7-9 to TRBJ2-7; TRBD2 matches 8 bases. Germline trimming cut 4 bases from V and 3 bases from J; bases unmatched to any gene: 5. Germline V gene sequence: CDR1 SEHNR, CDR2 FQNEAQ (reference sequence). The CDR3 consists of 14 residues.

In DNA form, the CDR3 reads TGTGCCAGTAGTGGACTTTGGAATCAGCCCCAGCATTTT. This gives the protein CASSGLWNQPQHF. The V gene is TRBV19, the J gene TRBJ1-5; D is undetermined. The V and J ends lost 5 bases and 4 bases respectively, with 9 bases between them. CDR1 and CDR2 from the germline V gene are LNHDA and SQIVND (reference sequence). The CDR3 contains 13 residues.

V is TRBV30 and J is TRBJ2-2, with TRBD1 identical over 7 bases. This CDR3 contains 15 residues. Germline loops: CDR1 GTSNPN, CDR2 SVGIG (reference sequence). V was clipped by 2 bases and J by 7 bases; unmatched bases: 10. Written as DNA, the CDR3 is TGTGCCTGGAGTAAAGGACAGGTGATAGGCGGGGAGCTGTTTTTT. This sequence encodes CAWSKGQVIGGELFF.

The chain carries TRBV5-5 and TRBJ1-2; no definite D call. The CDR3 totals 12 residues. The V end was cut by 4 bases, the J end by 1 base, with 5 bases between. Germline-derived CDR1 and CDR2 are SGHKS and YYEKEE (reference sequence). The CDR3 loop is CASSEINYGYTF. Here the CDR3 DNA reads TGTGCCAGCAGCGAGATTAACTATGGCTACACCTTC.

The J gene is TRBJ2-5, the V gene TRBV12-3 or TRBV12-4; D not certain. Trimming removed 1 base from V and 3 bases from J, with 3 bases in between. The CDR3 is made up of 12 amino acids. CDR3 residues: CASSLVKETQYF. The CDR3 bases are TGTGCCAGCAGTTTAGTGAAAGAGACCCAGTACTTC.

The J gene is TRBJ1-6, the V gene TRBV7-9; no clear D gene. In germline, CDR1 is SEHNR, CDR2 FQNEAQ (reference sequence). V lost 1 base to trimming and J lost 5 bases, with 6 bases between them. The CDR3 has 14 residues. The CDR3 loop reads CASSLESDNSPLHF. The CDR3 DNA sequence: TGTGCCAGCAGCTTAGAGTCGGATAATTCACCCCTCCACTTT.

This clone occurred once. The chain uses TRBV5-4 and TRBJ2-5; D perhaps matches TRBD1 (5 bases). The V gene lost 2 bases and the J gene lost 5 bases, with 10 bases spanning the gap. Germline V gives CDR1 SGHNT, CDR2 YYREEE (reference sequence). The CDR3 extends over 13 amino acids. As DNA, the CDR3 is TGTGCCAGCAGCTTCCCGGCAGGGGAGACCCAGTACTTC. It is translated as CASSFPAGETQYF.

The chain employs TRBV6-5 and TRBJ2-1; perhaps TRBD1 as D (7 bases). Germline V lookup: CDR1 MNHEY, CDR2 SVGAGI. The CDR3 spans 15 residues. Trimming took off 10 bases at V and 4 bases at J, with 20 bases between the two ends. The CDR3 region is CATQVEGARYNEQFF. In DNA form, the CDR3 reads TGTGCCACGCAGGTGGAGGGGGCGAGGTACAATGAGCAGTTCTTC.

The V call is TRBV30, the J call TRBJ2-1; 10 bases are shared with TRBD2. Per germline, CDR1 GTSNPN and CDR2 SVGIG (reference sequence). The CDR3 has 17 amino acids. Trimming at V came to 0 bases and at J to 6 bases, leaving 11 bases not matched to a gene. For the CDR3, the DNA is TGTGCCTGGAGTGTAAGTCGTGGTCTAGCGGGAGTCAATGAGCAGTTCTTC. Its protein is CAWSVSRGLAGVNEQFF.

The chain recombines TRBV18 with TRBJ2-5; no firm D call. Germline assignment: CDR1 KGHSH and CDR2 LQKENI. V was pared by 1 base and J by 0 bases, with 3 bases between. The CDR3 is 13 amino acids. CDR3 sequence (DNA): TGTGCCAGCTCACCACTGTACCAAGAGACCCAGTACTTC. Translation gives CASSPLYQETQYF.

In DNA form, the CDR3 reads TGTGCCAGCAGGGGGAGGACGGGGGGTGAAGCTTTCTTT. Its protein product is CASRGRTGGEAFF. The chain has TRBV27 and TRBJ1-1, with a tentative D call TRBD1 (5 bases). The germline V and J ends were trimmed by 6 bases and 7 bases, with 15 bases remaining between them. In germline, CDR1 is MNHEY, CDR2 SMNVEV (reference sequence). This CDR3 region has 13 residues.

This chain connects TRBV6-5 to TRBJ1-2, with D unresolved. V was pared by 6 bases and J by 4 bases, with 12 bases between. Germline assignment: CDR1 MNHEY and CDR2 SVGAGI. This CDR3 spans 13 amino acids. This CDR3 is CASSPDGSYGYTF. The CDR3 nucleotides are TGTGCCAGCAGCCCCGACGGGTCCTATGGCTACACCTTC.

The genes are TRBV18 and TRBJ1-6; 9 bases are shared with TRBD1. The CDR3 length is 16 residues. V shed 4 bases, J shed 7 bases, and the junction held 8 bases outside the gene matches. Germline V gene lookup returns CDR1 KGHSH and CDR2 LQKENI. The CDR3 DNA reads as TGTGCCAGCTCACAACTCCGGGACAGGGAAAATTCACCCCTCCACTTT. Translation: CASSQLRDRENSPLHF.

Remarks on this clone: Germline and junction disagree at one end, which may indicate a read error. The V call is TRBV3-1 (or the pseudogene TRBV3-2), the J call TRBJ2-3, with D possibly being TRBD1 (6 bases). There are 11 residues in the CDR3. From germline, CDR1 is LGHDT and CDR2 YNNKEL (reference sequence). DNA for the CDR3: TGTGCCAGCAGCCAAGGAAGATGGACAGCTTTT. This translates into CASSQGRWTAF.

The rearrangement uses TRBV10-1 and TRBJ2-1; tentative D call: TRBD2 (6 bases). Per the germline V gene, CDR1 is WNHNN and CDR2 is SYGVQD (reference sequence). The CDR3 is 17 residues long. V lost 0 bases and J lost 7, with 19 bases in between. CDR3 sequence (DNA): TGCGCCAGCAGTGAGTCTTGGGGGGAAACTCTGGGGAATGAGCAGTTCTTC. It is translated as CASSESWGETLGNEQFF.

This CDR3 is CASSRAGEYTGELFF. The CDR3 region has the DNA TGTGCCAGCAGCAGAGCGGGGGAGTACACCGGGGAGCTGTTTTTT. V is TRBV28 and J is TRBJ2-2; 8 bases map to TRBD2. The CDR3 loop spans 15 amino acids. Germline V gene lookup returns CDR1 MDHEN and CDR2 SYDVKM. V trimming: 6 bases; J trimming: 3 bases; junction bases outside the gene matches: 6.

V gene TRBV9 combines with J gene TRBJ2-5; no reliable D call. The V and J ends lost 4 bases and 5 bases respectively, with 9 bases between them. This CDR3 contains 12 residues. Per germline, CDR1 SGDLS and CDR2 YYNGEE. CDR3 sequence (DNA): TGTGCCAGCAGCCCAGGAGAGGAGACCCAGTACTTC. Translating gives CASSPGEETQYF.

The chain uses TRBV27 and TRBJ2-7; D remains ambiguous. CDR3 length: 13 residues. V gave up 5 bases and J gave up 4 bases, with 12 bases separating them. Germline assignment: CDR1 MNHEY and CDR2 SMNVEV (reference sequence). CDR3 nucleotide sequence: TGTGCCAGCAGTCTAGGACGGCAGTACGAGCAGTACTTC. Amino acids: CASSLGRQYEQYF.

The chain uses TRBV2 and TRBJ2-5; TRBD2 is a possible D gene (5 bases). Per germline, CDR1 SNHLY and CDR2 FYNNEI. The CDR3 is 13 amino acids. Trimming shortened V by 8 bases and J by 5 bases, and 15 bases separated the two germline ends. The CDR3 nucleotides are TGTGCCAGCGTACTAAATAGAGGGGAGACCCAGTACTTC. This codes for CASVLNRGETQYF.

The chain is built from TRBV2 and TRBJ1-6; D not resolved. V dropped 7 bases and J dropped 2 bases, with 6 bases sitting between them. This CDR3 region has 13 residues. Germline CDR1 is SNHLY and CDR2 is FYNNEI. The CDR3 DNA reads as TGTGCCAGCACCCAGACCTATAATTCACCCCTCCACTTT. Translation gives CASTQTYNSPLHF. The whole variable domain, filled in from reference TRBV2 and TRBJ1-6, reads EPEVTQTPSHQVTQMGQEVILRCVPISNHLYFYWYRQILGQKVEFLVSFYNNEISEKSEIFDDQFSVERPDGSNFTLKIRSTKLEDSAMYFCASTQTYNSPLHFGNGTRLTVT.

The rearrangement joins TRBV30 to TRBJ2-2, with a weak D call TRBD2 (5 bases). Trimming removed 4 bases from V and 0 bases from J, with 9 bases in between. Germline CDR1 is GTSNPN and CDR2 is SVGIG (reference sequence). The CDR3 is made up of 14 amino acids. In DNA form, the CDR3 reads TGTGCCTGGATGGTGGAGGCGAACACCGGGGAGCTGTTTTTT. Its translation is CAWMVEANTGELFF.

The chain employs TRBV11-2 and TRBJ1-1; D is ambiguous. Germline assignment: CDR1 SGHAT and CDR2 FQNNGV. The CDR3 totals 13 residues. V was pared by 1 base and J by 1 base, with 4 bases between. CDR3 region: CASSLGGNTEAFF. In nucleotides, the CDR3 is TGTGCCAGCAGCTTAGGAGGGAACACTGAAGCTTTCTTT.